What follows describes a single TCR beta chain. These data are taken from a study of T cell changes during pregnancy in multiple sclerosis. The table came from immunoSEQ multiplex PCR; TCRdb's copy has only in-frame clones and leaves some out. The repertoire has about 38,000 clones, 70% to 90% of them found once; the top ten carry 0.55% to 0.7%. Germline V gives CDR1 SGHVS, CDR2 FQNEAQ. This CDR3 has 15 amino acids. Unmatched junction bases numbered 8, after V lost 5 bases and J lost 4 bases. The sequenced sample was CD4+ T cells from peripheral blood mononuclear cells, obtained before pregnancy. J is TRBJ2-5 and V is TRBV7-8, with 9 bases identical to TRBD2. The TCR was taken from a female donor with multiple sclerosis, enrolled in a pregnancy study. The CDR3 region has the DNA TGTGCCAGCAGCCACAGACTAGCGGTAGTAGAGACCCAGTACTTC. Translated, it gives CASSHRLAVVETQYF.